This TCR beta chain was sequenced in a study of beta chain features in type 1 diabetes. In the study overall: Age, gender and cell yields were similar between patients and healthy donors.

Study conclusions and caveats: Whether TCRB rearrangement is influenced by HLA type was left unresolved in this analysis. Shorter TCRB CDR3s, moderately but significantly so, were found in Type 1 diabetes patients in all four CD4+ subsets. It was among patients, rather than healthy donors, that naive, central memory and Treg TCRB repertoires appeared more similar.

Sorting produced populations that all topped 95% purity. The entirety of the isolated RNA underwent reverse transcription, so expressed TCRB transcripts were sequenced. The data were produced by immunoSEQ multiplex PCR, yet TCRdb's version contains in-frame clones alone and is incomplete. The sample includes about 650,000 clones, 9.5% to 15% seen only once; the top ten take roughly 0.11%. This clone was detected a few times. What it binds is unknown. Sequences were obtained from naive CD4+ T cells from blood. The TCR comes from a man aged 30 to 39 with type 1 diabetes.

CDR3 nucleotide sequence: TGTGCCAGCAGTCAGGGCACCGGAAATCAGCCCCAGCATTTT. This translates into CASSQGTGNQPQHF. The chain recombines TRBV2 with TRBJ1-5; possibly TRBD1 for D (5 bases). Germline V gene lookup returns CDR1 SNHLY and CDR2 FYNNEI. Trimming left V 5 bases short and J 4 bases short, with 12 bases between. The CDR3 is 14 residues long.